This is a list of T cell receptor beta chains from one sample in a study of T cells expressing NK-cell markers. Following a re-call of the 5' RACE reads, TCRdb has one entry per CDR3 protein and lacks DNA. This sample's clone table lists about 170,000 distinct CDR3 sequences. Sequenced material: blood T cells: a sorted CD56 or NKG2C T cell subset, CD4+ or CD8+ T cells, or bulk PBMC T cells (not recorded which). Every receptor here comes from a man aged 18 to 70 in good health. The CDR3 runs from the conserved cysteine through the conserved F or W. Rows give clone size only sometimes, using once, few, many, or a class for an expanded clone.

size | J | V | length | CDR3
. | TRBJ2-1 | TRBV13 | 15 | CASSLGDFTYNEQFF
. | TRBJ2-7 | TRBV6-1 | 11 | CASRQAYEQYF
. | TRBJ2-3 | TRBV7-9 | 13 | CASSLAREDTQYF
. | TRBJ2-5 | TRBV7-7 | 13 | CASSLDGAQTQYF
. | TRBJ2-2 | TRBV6-4 | 14 | CASKILADTGELFF
. | TRBJ2-5 | TRBV9 | 16 | CASSAKTSGVFETQYF
. | TRBJ2-7 | TRBV5-6 | 13 | CASSLMGYYEQYF
. | TRBJ2-5 | TRBV3-1 | 17 | CASSVLQGTSYQETQYF
. | TRBJ1-1 | TRBV27 | 13 | CASSFSVVSEAFF
. | TRBJ2-1 | TRBV7-2 | 12 | CASSFPGDEQFF
. | TRBJ2-3 | TRBV7-8 | 15 | CASSVQGQNTDTQYF
. | TRBJ2-7 | TRBV9 | 15 | CASSVGQTHSYEQYF
. | TRBJ2-3 | TRBV15 | 19 | CATSTHDSTLADSTDTQYF
. | TRBJ2-7 | TRBV7-6 | 14 | CASSLEWGTYEQYF
. | TRBJ1-2 | TRBV5-1 | 16 | CASSLDTGTGVAGYTF
medium-sized | TRBJ2-7 | TRBV20-1 | 15 | CSARDHRGRSYEQYF
. | TRBJ2-5 | TRBV23-1 | 16 | CASSQSKKWDQETQYF
. | TRBJ2-7 | TRBV12-5 | 13 | CASAPDRVNEQYF
. | TRBJ2-2 | TRBV12-3/TRBV12-4 | 17 | CASSDNDRGQNTGELFF
. | TRBJ2-6 | TRBV5-1 | 15 | CASSLTASGANVLTF
. | TRBJ1-4 | TRBV2 | 11 | CASAWVEKLFF
. | TRBJ2-5 | TRBV6-4 | 13 | CASSEGSTGPQYF
. | TRBJ1-1 | TRBV5-1 | 14 | CASSLIGEGTEAFF
. | TRBJ2-3 | TRBV2 | 16 | CASRGPPRGNTDTQYF
. | TRBJ2-7 | TRBV15 | 12 | CATSPGGNEQYF
. | TRBJ1-1 | TRBV5-6 | 15 | CASSATPMLYTEAFF
. | TRBJ1-1 | TRBV5-4 | 13 | CASSLDYRVEAFF
. | TRBJ2-3 | TRBV11-2 | 15 | CASSSTGMFTDTQYF
. | TRBJ1-1 | TRBV27 | 14 | CASSFFGVVNEAFF
. | TRBJ2-3 | TRBV12-3/TRBV12-4 | 16 | CANLRLDRGPHDTQYF
. | TRBJ1-2 | TRBV20-1 | 12 | CSATDGSRGYTF
. | TRBJ2-3 | TRBV18 | 14 | CASSPSAGTDTQYF
. | TRBJ2-2 | TRBV6-2/TRBV6-3 | 20 | CASSPSGGGPILWNTGELFF
. | TRBJ2-5 | TRBV29-1 | 11 | CSVPLEGAQYF
. | TRBJ1-5 | TRBV19 | 16 | CASSIRSQAINQPQHF
. | TRBJ2-3 | TRBV12-3/TRBV12-4 | 19 | CASSPVFAGGGGSTDTQYF
. | TRBJ2-7 | TRBV20-1 | 16 | CSASDGGRRLSYEQYF
. | TRBJ2-3 | TRBV7-3 | 15 | CASSLTGGSTDTQYF
. | TRBJ2-6 | TRBV30 | 20 | CACYGGDYQIGLPGANVLTF
. | TRBJ2-7 | TRBV6-5 | 17 | CASSYKGQGEFPYEQYF
. | TRBJ2-1 | TRBV24-1 | 13 | CATSSGGTNEQFF
. | TRBJ2-2 | TRBV24-1 | 15 | CATSDRQGLAGELFF
. | TRBJ1-2 | TRBV2 | 14 | CASSKSTGAYGYTF
. | TRBJ1-5 | TRBV6-4 | 16 | CASSEGGLMGNQPQHF
. | TRBJ2-6 | TRBV6-5 | 19 | CASSYTVRQGKGGANVLTF
. | TRBJ2-7 | TRBV20-1 | 14 | CSAHDRFSSYEQYF
. | TRBJ2-7 | TRBV20-1 | 15 | CSATERGGGDYEQYF
. | TRBJ2-1 | TRBV19 | 14 | CASTGTSGYNEQFF
. | TRBJ2-1 | TRBV7-9 | 15 | CASSLGVAGNGEQFF
. | TRBJ2-5 | TRBV19 | 16 | CASSRAETSPKETQYF
. | TRBJ2-7 | TRBV19 | 15 | CASSNGLGPNYEQYF
. | TRBJ2-1 | TRBV5-1 | 13 | CASSTPFSNEQFF
. | TRBJ2-5 | TRBV16 | 13 | CASSQYGQETQYF